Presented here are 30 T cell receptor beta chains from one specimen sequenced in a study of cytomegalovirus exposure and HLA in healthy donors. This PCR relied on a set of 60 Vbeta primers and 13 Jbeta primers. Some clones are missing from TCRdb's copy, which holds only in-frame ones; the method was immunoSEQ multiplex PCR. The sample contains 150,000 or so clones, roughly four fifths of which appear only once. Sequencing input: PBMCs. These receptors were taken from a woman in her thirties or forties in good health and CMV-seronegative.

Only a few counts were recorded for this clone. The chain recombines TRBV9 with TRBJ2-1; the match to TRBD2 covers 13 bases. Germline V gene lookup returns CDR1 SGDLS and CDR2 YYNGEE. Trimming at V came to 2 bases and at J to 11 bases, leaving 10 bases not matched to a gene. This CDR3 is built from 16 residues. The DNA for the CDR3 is TGTGCCAGCAGCGTGCGCTCTGGACTAGCGGGAGTTCAGCAGTTCTTC. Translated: CASSVRSGLAGVQQFF.

CDR3 DNA: TGTGCCAGCAGGATGGGACAGGGGGCGGTAGAGCAGTACTTC. It codes for CASRMGQGAVEQYF. V gene TRBV6-5 combines with J gene TRBJ2-7, with TRBD1 matching over 12 bases. Germline V gives CDR1 MNHEY, CDR2 SVGAGI. J gave up 7 bases and V 6 bases, and 7 bases lay outside the gene matches. CDR3 length: 14 amino acids.

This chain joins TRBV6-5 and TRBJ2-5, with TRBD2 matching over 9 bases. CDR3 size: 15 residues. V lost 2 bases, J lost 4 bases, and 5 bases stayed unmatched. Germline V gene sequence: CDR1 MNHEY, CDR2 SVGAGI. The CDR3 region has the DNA TGTGCCAGCAGTTACCTAGCGGGGTTTGTAGAGACCCAGTACTTC. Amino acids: CASSYLAGFVETQYF.

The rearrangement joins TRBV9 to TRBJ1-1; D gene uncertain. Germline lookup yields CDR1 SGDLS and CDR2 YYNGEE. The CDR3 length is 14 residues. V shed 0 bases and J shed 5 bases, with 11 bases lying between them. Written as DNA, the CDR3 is TGTGCCAGCAGCGTAGCTCCTCTCGGGACTGAAGCTTTCTTT. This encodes CASSVAPLGTEAFF.

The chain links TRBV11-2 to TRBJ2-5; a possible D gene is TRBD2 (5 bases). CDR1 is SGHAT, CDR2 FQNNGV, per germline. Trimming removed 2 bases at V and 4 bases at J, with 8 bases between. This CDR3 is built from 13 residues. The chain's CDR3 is CASSLRAAETQYF. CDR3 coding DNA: TGTGCCAGCAGCTTAAGAGCGGCAGAGACCCAGTACTTC.

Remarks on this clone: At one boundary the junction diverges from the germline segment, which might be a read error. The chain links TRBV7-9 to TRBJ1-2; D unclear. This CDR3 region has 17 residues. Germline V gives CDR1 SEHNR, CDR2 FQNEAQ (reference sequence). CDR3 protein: CSSSLVLQTLGNYGYTF. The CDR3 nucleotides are TGTTCCAGCAGCTTAGTCTTGCAGACTCTCGGTAACTATGGCTACACCTTC.

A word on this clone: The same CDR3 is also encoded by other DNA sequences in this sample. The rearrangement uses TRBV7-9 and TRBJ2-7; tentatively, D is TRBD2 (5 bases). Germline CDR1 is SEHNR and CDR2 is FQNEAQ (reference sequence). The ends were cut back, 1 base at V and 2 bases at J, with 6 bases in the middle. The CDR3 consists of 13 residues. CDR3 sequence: CASSLGGTYEQYF. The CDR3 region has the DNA TGTGCCAGCAGCTTAGGAGGGACCTACGAGCAGTACTTC.

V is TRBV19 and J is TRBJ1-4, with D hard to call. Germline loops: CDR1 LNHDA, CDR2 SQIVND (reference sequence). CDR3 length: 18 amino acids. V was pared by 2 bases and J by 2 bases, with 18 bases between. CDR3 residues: CASSILPSYSPTNEKLFF. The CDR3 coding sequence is TGTGCCAGTAGTATACTACCATCTTACAGTCCCACTAATGAAAAACTGTTTTTT.

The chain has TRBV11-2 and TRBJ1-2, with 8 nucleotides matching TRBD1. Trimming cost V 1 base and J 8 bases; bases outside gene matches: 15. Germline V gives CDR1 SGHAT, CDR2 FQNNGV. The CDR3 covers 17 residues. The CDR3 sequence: CASSLGTGILPDRGYTF. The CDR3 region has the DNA TGTGCCAGCAGCTTAGGGACAGGGATTCTACCCGATCGGGGCTACACCTTC.

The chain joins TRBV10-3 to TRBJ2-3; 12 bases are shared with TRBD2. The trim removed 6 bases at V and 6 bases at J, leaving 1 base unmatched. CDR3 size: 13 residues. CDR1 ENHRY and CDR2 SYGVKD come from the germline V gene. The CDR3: CAIRGLAGDTQYF. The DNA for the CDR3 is TGTGCCATCAGGGGACTAGCGGGCGATACGCAGTATTTT.

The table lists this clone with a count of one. Here the CDR3 reads CASSQRGAGTDYGYTF. For the CDR3, the DNA is TGTGCCAGCAGCCAAAGAGGGGCCGGGACAGACTATGGCTACACCTTC. The V call is TRBV14, the J call TRBJ1-2; TRBD1 matches at 7 bases. The V segment lost 2 bases and the J segment 3 bases; nucleotides outside the gene matches: 9. Germline V CDR1 and CDR2: SGHDN, FVKESK. CDR3 length: 16 residues.

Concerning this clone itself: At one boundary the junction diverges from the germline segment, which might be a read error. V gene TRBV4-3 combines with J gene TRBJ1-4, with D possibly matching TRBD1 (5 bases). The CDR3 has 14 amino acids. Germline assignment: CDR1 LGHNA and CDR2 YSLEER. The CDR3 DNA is TGCGCCAGCAGTCAAGGGTATAGGGGTGAAAAACTGTTTTTT. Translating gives CASSQGYRGEKLFF.

CDR3 in DNA: TGCGCCAGCAGCCAAACGCCGGGACTAGCGGTCGGAGAGACCCAGTACTTC. This encodes CASSQTPGLAVGETQYF. The V call is TRBV5-1, the J call TRBJ2-5; the match to TRBD2 covers 11 bases. V dropped 4 bases and J dropped 4; count of bases not matched to a gene: 12. Germline V lookup: CDR1 SGHRS, CDR2 YFSETQ. The CDR3 is 17 amino acids.

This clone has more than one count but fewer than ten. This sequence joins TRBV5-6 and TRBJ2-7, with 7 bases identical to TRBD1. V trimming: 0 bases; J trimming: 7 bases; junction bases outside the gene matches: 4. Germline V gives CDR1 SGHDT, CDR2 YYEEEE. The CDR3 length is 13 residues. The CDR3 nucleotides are TGTGCCAGCAGCTTGGGGGACAGCCGAGAGCAGTACTTC. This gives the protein CASSLGDSREQYF.

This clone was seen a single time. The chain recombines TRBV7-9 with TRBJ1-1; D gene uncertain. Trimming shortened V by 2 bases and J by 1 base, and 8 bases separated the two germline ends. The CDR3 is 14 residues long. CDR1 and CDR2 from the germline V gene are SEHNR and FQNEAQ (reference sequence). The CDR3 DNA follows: TGTGCCAGCAGCTTACTTCAGGCGAACACTGAAGCTTTCTTT. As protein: CASSLLQANTEAFF.

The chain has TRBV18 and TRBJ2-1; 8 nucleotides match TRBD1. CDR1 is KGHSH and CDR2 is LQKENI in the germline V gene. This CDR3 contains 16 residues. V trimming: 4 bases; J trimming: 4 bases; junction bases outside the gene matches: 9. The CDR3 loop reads CASSRTGGTMYNEQFF. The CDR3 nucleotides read TGTGCCAGCTCACGTACAGGGGGTACGATGTACAATGAGCAGTTCTTC.

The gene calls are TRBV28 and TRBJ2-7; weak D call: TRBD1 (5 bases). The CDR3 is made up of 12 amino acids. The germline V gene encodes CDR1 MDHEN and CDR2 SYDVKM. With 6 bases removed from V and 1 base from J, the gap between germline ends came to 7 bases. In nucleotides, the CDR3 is TGTGCCAGCAGCCGACAGTCCTACGAGCAGTACTTC. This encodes CASSRQSYEQYF.

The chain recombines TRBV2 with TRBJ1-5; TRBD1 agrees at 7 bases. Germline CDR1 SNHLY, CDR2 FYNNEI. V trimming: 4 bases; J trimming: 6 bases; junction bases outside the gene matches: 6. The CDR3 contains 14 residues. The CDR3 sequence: CASSVTGVGQPQHF. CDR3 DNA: TGTGCCAGCAGTGTAACAGGGGTTGGTCAGCCCCAGCATTTT.

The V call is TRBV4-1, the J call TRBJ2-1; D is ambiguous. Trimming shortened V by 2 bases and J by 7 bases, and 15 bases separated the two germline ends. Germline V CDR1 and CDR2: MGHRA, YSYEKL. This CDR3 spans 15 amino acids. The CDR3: CASSQRLHQNNEQFF. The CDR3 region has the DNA TGCGCCAGCAGCCAACGACTTCATCAAAATAATGAGCAGTTCTTC.

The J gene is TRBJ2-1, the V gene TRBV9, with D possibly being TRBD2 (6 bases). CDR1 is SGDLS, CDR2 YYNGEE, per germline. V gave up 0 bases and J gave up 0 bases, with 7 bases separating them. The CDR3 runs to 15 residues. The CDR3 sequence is CASSVAGVSYNEQFF. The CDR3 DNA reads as TGTGCCAGCAGCGTAGCGGGGGTCTCCTACAATGAGCAGTTCTTC.

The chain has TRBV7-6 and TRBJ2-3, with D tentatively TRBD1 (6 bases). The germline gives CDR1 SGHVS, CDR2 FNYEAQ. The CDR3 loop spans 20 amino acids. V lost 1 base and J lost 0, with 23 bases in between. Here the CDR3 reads CASSLEVARGSVSSTDTQYF. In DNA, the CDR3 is TGTGCCAGCAGCTTAGAAGTAGCCAGGGGCTCCGTATCTAGCACAGATACGCAGTATTTT.

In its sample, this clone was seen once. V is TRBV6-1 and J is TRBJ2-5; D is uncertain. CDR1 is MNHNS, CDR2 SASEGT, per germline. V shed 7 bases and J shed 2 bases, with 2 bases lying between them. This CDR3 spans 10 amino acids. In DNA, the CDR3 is TGTGCCAGCACACAAGAGACCCAGTACTTC. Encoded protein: CASTQETQYF.

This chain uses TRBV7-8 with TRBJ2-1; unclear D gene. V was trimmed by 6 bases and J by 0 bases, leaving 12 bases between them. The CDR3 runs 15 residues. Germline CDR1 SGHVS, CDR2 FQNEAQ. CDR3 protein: CASSPRPSSYNEQFF. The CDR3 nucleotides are TGTGCCAGCAGTCCCCGCCCGAGCTCCTACAATGAGCAGTTCTTC.

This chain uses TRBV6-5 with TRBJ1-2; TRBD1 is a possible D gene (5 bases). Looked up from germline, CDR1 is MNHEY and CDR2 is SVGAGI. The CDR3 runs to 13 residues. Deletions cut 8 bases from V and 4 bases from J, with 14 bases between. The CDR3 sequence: CASWAGRGYGYTF. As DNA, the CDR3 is TGTGCCAGCTGGGCAGGGAGGGGCTATGGCTACACCTTC.

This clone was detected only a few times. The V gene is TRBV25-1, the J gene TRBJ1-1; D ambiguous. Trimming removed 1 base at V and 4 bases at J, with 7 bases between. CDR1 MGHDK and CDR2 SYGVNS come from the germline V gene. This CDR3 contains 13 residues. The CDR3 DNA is TGTGCCAGCAGTGAATTTTCCGTCACTGAAGCTTTCTTT. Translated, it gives CASSEFSVTEAFF. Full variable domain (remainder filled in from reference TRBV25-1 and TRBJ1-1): EADIYQTPRYLVIGTGKKITLECSQTMGHDKMYWYQQDPGMELHLIHYSYGVNSTEKGDLSSESTVSRIRTEHFPLTLESARPSHTSQYLCASSEFSVTEAFFGQGTRLTVV.

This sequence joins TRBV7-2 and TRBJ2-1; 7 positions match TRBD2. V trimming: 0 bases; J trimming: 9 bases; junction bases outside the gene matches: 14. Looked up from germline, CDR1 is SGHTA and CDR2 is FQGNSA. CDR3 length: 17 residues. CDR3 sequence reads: CASSLAFWAGAGGEQFF. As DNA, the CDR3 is TGTGCCAGCAGCTTAGCCTTCTGGGCGGGAGCCGGTGGTGAGCAGTTCTTC.

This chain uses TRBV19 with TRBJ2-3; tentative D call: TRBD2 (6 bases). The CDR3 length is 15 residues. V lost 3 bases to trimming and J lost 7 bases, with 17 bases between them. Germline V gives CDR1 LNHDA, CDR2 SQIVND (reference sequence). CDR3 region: CASSMGLTVGNTQYF. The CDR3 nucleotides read TGTGCCAGTAGTATGGGACTGACGGTCGGAAATACGCAGTATTTT. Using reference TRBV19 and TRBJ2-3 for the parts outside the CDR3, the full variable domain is DGGITQSPKYLFRKEGQNVTLSCEQNLNHDAMYWYRQDPGQGLRLIYYSQIVNDFQKGDIAEGYSVSREKKESFPLTVTSAQKNPTAFYLCASSMGLTVGNTQYFGPGTRLTVL.

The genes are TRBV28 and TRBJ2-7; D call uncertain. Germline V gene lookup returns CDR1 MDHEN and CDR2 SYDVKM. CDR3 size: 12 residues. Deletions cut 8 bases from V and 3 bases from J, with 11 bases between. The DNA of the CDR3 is TGTGCCAGCGGTCCACGACTCTACGAGCAGTACTTC. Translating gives CASGPRLYEQYF.

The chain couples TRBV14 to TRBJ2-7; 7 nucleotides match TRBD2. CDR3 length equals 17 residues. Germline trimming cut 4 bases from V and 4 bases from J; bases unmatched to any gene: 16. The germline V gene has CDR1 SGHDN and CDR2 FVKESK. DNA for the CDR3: TGTGCCAGCAGCCCCCCCGGGGGGTACAAATCTCGGTACGAGCAGTACTTC. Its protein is CASSPPGGYKSRYEQYF.

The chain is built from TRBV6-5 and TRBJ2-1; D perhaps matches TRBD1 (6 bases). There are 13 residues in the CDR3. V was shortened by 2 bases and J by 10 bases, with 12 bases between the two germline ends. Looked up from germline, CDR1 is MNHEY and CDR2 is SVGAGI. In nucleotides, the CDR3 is TGTGCCAGCAGTTACCAGACAGGCGGAGAGCAGTTCTTC. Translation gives CASSYQTGGEQFF.